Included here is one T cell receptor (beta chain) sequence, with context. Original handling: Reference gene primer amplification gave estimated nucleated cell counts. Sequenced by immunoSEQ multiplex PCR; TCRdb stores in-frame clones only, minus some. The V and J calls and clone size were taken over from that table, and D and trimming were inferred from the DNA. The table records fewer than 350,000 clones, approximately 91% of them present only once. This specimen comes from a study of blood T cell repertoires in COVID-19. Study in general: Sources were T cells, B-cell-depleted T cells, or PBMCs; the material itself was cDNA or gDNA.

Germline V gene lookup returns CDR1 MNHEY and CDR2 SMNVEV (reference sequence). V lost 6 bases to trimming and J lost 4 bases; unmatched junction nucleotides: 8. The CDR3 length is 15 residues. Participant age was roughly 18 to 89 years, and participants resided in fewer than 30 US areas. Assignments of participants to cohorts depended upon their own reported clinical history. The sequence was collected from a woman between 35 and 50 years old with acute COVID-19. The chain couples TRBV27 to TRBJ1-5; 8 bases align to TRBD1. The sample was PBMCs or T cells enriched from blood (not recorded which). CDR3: CASSGIGQGNQPQHF. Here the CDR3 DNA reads TGTGCCAGCAGCGGCATCGGACAGGGTAATCAGCCCCAGCATTTT.